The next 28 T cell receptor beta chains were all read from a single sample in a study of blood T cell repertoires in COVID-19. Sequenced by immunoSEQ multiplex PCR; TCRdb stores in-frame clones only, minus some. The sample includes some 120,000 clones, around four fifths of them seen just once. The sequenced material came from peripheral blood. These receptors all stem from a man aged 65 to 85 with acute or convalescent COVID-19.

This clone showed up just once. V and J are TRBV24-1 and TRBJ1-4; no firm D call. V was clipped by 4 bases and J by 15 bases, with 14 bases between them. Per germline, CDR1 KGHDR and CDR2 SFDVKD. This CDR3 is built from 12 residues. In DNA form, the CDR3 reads TGTGCCACCAGTGAGGAGGGCCGGGCCTTGTTTTTT. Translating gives CATSEEGRALFF.

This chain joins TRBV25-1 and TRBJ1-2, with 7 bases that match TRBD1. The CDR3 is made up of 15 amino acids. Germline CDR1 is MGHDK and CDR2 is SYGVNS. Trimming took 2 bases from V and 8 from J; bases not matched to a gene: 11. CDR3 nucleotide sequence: TGTGCCAGCAGTGAACCAGGGACAGCGGGTGAAGGCTACACCTTC. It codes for CASSEPGTAGEGYTF.

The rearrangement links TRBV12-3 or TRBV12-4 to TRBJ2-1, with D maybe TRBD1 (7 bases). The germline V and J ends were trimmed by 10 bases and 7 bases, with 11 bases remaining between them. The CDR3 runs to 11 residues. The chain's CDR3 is CATRGRNEQFF. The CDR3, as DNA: TGTGCCACCAGGGGGAGGAATGAGCAGTTCTTC.

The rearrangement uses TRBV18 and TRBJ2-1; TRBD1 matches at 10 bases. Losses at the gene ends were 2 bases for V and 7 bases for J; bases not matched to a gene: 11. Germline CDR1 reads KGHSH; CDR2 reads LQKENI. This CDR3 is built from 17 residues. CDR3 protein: CASSPVFRTGGENEQFF. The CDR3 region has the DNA TGTGCCAGCTCACCAGTGTTTCGGACAGGGGGGGAGAATGAGCAGTTCTTC.

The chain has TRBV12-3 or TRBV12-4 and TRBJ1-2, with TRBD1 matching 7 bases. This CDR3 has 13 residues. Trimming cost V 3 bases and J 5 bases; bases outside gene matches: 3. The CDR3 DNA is TGTGCCAGCAGTTTGGGACAGCAATATGGCTACACCTTC. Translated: CASSLGQQYGYTF.

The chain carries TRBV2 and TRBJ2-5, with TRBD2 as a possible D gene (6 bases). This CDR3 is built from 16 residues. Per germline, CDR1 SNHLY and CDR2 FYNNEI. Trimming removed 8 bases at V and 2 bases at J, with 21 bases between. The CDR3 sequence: CASRRVGVAEQETQYF. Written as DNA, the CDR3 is TGTGCCAGCCGTCGAGTGGGGGTAGCGGAGCAAGAGACCCAGTACTTC. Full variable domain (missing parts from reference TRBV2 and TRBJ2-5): EPEVTQTPSHQVTQMGQEVILRCVPISNHLYFYWYRQILGQKVEFLVSFYNNEISEKSEIFDDQFSVERPDGSNFTLKIRSTKLEDSAMYFCASRRVGVAEQETQYFGPGTRLLVL.

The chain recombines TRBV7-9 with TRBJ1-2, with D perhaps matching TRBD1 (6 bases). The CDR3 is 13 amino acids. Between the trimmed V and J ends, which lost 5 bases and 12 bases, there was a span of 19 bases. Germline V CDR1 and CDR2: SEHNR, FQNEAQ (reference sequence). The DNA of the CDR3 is TGTGCCAGCAGCGCTGGGGACACCTCCGGGGACACCTTC. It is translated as CASSAGDTSGDTF.

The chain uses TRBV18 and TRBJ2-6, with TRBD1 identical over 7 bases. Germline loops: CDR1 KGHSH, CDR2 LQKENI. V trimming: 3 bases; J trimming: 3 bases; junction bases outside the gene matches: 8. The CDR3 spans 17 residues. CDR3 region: CASSPPKGAGGANVLTF. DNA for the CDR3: TGTGCCAGCTCACCCCCCAAGGGGGCGGGTGGGGCCAACGTCCTGACTTTC.

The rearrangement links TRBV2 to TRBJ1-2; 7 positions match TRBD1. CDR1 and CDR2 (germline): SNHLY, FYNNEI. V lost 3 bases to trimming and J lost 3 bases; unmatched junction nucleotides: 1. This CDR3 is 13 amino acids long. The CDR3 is CASSDTGDYGYTF. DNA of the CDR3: TGTGCCAGCAGTGATACAGGGGACTATGGCTACACCTTC.

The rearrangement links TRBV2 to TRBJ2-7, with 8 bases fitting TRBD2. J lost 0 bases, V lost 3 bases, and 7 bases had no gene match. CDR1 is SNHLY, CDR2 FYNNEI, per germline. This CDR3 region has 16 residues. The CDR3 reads CASSDGSGGSSYEQYF. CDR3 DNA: TGTGCCAGCAGTGACGGTTCGGGGGGGAGCTCCTACGAGCAGTACTTC.

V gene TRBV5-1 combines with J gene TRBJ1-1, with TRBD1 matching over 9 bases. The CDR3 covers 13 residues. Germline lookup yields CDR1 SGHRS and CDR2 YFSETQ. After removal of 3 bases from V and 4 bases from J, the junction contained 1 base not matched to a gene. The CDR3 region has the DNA TGCGCCAGCAGCTGGGACAGGGTCACTGAAGCTTTCTTT. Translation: CASSWDRVTEAFF.

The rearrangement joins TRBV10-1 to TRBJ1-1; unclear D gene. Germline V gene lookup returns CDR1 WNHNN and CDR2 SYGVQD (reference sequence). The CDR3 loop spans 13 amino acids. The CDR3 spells CRIFQVQNTEAFF. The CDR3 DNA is TGCCGGATATTTCAGGTCCAGAACACTGAAGCTTTCTTT.

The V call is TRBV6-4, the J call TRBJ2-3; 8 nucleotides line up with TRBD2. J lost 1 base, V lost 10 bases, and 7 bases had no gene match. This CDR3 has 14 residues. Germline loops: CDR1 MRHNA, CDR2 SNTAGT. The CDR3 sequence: CAIGGGNGTDTQYF. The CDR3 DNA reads TGTGCCATCGGGGGGGGTAATGGCACAGATACGCAGTATTTT.

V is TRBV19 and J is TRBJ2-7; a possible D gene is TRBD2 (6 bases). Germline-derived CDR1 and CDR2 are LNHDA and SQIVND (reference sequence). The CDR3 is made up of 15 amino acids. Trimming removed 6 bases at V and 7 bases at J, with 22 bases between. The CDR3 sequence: CASRGGTDRGREQYF. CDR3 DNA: TGTGCCAGTAGGGGCGGGACGGATCGTGGTAGGGAGCAGTACTTC.

The CDR3 DNA is TGTGCCAGCAGTTCCCGGACTCAGGACAATGAGCAGTTCTTC. It translates to CASSSRTQDNEQFF. V and J are TRBV5-4 and TRBJ2-1; D is possibly TRBD2 (5 bases). CDR3 length equals 14 residues. V lost 5 bases, J lost 5 bases, and 14 bases lay in between. Germline V gives CDR1 SGHNT, CDR2 YYREEE (reference sequence). Full variable domain (remainder filled in from reference TRBV5-4 and TRBJ2-1): ETGVTQSPTHLIKTRGQQVTLRCSSQSGHNTVSWYQQALGQGPQFIFQYYREEENGRGNFPPRFSGLQFPNYSSELNVNALELDDSALYLCASSSRTQDNEQFFGPGTRLTVL.

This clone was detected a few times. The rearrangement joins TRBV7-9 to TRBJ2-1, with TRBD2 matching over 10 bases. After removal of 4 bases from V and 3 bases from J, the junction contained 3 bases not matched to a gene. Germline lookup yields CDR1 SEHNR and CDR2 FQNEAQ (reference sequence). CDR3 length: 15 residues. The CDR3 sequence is CASSSGTSVYNEQFF. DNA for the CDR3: TGTGCCAGCAGCTCCGGGACTAGCGTCTACAATGAGCAGTTCTTC.

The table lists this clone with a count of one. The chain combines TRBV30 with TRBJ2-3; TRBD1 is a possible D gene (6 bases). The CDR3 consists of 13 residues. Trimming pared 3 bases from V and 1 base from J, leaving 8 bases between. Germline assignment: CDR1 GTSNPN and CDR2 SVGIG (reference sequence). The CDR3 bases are TGTGCCTGGAGGGGGGCTGGCACAGATACGCAGTATTTT. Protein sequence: CAWRGAGTDTQYF.

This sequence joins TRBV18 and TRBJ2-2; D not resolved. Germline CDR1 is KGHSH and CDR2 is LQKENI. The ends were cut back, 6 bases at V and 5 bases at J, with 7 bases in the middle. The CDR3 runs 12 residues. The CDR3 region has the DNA TGTGCCAGCTCGTCGTATACCGGGGAGCTGTTTTTT. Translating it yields CASSSYTGELFF.

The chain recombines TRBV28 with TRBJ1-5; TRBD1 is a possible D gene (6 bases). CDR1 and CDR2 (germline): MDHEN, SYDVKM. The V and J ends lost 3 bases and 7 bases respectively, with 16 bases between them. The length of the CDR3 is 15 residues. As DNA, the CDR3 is TGTGCCAGCAGTTTCCCCGCGACAGGCGGGCAGCCCCAGCATTTT. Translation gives CASSFPATGGQPQHF.

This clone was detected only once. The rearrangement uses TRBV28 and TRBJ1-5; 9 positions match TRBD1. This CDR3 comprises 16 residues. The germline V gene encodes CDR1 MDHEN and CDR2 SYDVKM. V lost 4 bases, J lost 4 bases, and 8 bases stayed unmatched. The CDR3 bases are TGTGCCAGCAGTTCCCCGGGACAGGGTTTTAATCAGCCCCAGCATTTT. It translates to CASSSPGQGFNQPQHF.

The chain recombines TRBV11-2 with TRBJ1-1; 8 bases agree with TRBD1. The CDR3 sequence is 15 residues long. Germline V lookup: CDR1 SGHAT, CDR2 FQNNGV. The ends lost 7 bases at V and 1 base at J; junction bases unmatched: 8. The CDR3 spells CASTPRGRGNTEAFF. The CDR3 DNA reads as TGTGCCAGCACACCCAGGGGGCGCGGGAACACTGAAGCTTTCTTT.

CDR3 DNA: TGCGCCAGCAGCTTGGCCGAAGGTAGGAGAGAAAAACTGTTTTTT. Encoded protein: CASSLAEGRREKLFF. This rearrangement joins TRBV5-1 to TRBJ1-4, with D hard to call. CDR3 length equals 15 residues. The germline CDR1 and CDR2 sequences are SGHRS and YFSETQ. V was shortened by 0 bases and J by 8 bases, with 14 bases between the two germline ends.

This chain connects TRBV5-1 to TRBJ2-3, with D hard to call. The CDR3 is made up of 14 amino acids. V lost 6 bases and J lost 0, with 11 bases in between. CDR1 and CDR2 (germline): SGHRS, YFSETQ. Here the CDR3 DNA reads TGCGCCAGCACAGGTTATCCTAGCACAGATACGCAGTATTTT. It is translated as CASTGYPSTDTQYF. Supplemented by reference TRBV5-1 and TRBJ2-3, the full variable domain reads KAGVTQTPRYLIKTRGQQVTLSCSPISGHRSVSWYQQTPGQGLQFLFEYFSETQRNKGNFPGRFSGRQFSNSRSEMNVSTLELGDSALYLCASTGYPSTDTQYFGPGTRLTVL.

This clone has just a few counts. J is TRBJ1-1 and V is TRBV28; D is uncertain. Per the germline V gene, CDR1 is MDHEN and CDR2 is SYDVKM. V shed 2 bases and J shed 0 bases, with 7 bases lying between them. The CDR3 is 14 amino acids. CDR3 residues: CASSLVRLNTEAFF. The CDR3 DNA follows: TGTGCCAGCAGTTTAGTGCGTTTGAACACTGAAGCTTTCTTT.

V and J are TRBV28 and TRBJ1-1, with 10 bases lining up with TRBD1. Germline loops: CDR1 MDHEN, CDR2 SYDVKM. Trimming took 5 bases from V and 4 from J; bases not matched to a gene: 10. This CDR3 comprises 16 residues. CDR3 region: CASSLDPGQGGTEAFF. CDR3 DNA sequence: TGTGCCAGCAGTCTCGATCCCGGACAGGGGGGCACTGAAGCTTTCTTT.

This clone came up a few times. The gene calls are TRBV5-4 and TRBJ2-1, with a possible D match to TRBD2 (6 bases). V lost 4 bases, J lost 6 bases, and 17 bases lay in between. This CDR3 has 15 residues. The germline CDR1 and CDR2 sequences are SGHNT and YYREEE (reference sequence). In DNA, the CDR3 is TGTGCCAGCAGCCGATACTCGGCGGGGCCCAATGAGCAGTTCTTC. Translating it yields CASSRYSAGPNEQFF.

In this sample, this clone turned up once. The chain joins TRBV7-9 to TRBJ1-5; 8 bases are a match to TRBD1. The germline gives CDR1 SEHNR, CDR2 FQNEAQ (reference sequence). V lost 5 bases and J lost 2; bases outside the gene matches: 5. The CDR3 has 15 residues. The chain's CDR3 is CASSMGQARNQPQHF. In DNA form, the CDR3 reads TGTGCCAGCAGCATGGGACAGGCACGCAATCAGCCCCAGCATTTT. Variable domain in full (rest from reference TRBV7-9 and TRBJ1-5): DTGVSQNPRHKITKRGQNVTFRCDPISEHNRLYWYRQTLGQGPEFLTYFQNEAQLEKSRLLSDRFSAERPKGSFSTLEIQRTEQGDSAMYLCASSMGQARNQPQHFGDGTRLSIL.

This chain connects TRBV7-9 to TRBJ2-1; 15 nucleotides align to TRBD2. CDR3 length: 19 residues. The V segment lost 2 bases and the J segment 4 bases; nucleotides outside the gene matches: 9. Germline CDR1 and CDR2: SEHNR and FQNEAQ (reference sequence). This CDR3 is CASSLRGTSGRTHYNEQFF. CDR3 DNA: TGTGCCAGCAGCTTACGTGGGACTAGCGGGAGGACCCATTACAATGAGCAGTTCTTC.